These T cell receptor beta chains were read from a single sample in a study of identical twins. TCRdb recomputed calls from the 5' RACE reads with MiXCR, one row per CDR3 protein. The table includes around 1.7 million distinct CDR3 sequences, around 29% detected once. The sample consisted of cord blood. All receptors come from a newborn girl in good health. The CDR3 runs from the conserved cysteine through the conserved F or W. A clone size is listed for some rows: how often the clone was seen (once, few, many), or a class if it is expanded.

>11|NA|TRBV2|TRBJ2-7
CASSEREEQYF
>14|many|TRBV29-1|TRBJ2-3
CSADGGTATDTQYF
>15|NA|TRBV9|TRBJ1-2
CASSTQTGRNYGYTF
>13|few|TRBV5-6|TRBJ2-3
CASSLFQGETQYF
>15|NA|TRBV7-2|TRBJ1-1
CASTTSWRLNTEAFF
>18|many|TRBV6-5|TRBJ2-3
CASSYSGLAGPYTDTQYF
>12|few|TRBV7-9|TRBJ2-2
CASNPDTGELFF
>15|NA|TRBV5-5|TRBJ2-3
CASSLGPTNTDTQYF
>14|once|TRBV5-6|TRBJ1-5
CASSYQGVNQPQHF
>13|many|TRBV7-2|TRBJ2-1
CASSLALENEQFF
>14|NA|TRBV24-1|TRBJ2-1
CATSDGHSRNEQFF
>14|NA|TRBV6-2/TRBV6-3|TRBJ2-7
CASCWGQGAYEQYF
>13|NA|TRBV29-1|TRBJ2-1
CSVEGPGDNEQFF
>15|NA|TRBV20-1|TRBJ2-7
CSARRRAASIYEQYF
>16|NA|TRBV2|TRBJ2-6
CASSPAQSSGANVLTF
>14|few|TRBV12-3/TRBV12-4|TRBJ1-5
CASSRQGVSQPQHF
>18|few|TRBV5-8|NA
CASTSHGGGSGIYYEQYF
>19|NA|TRBV5-1|TRBJ2-7
CASSLGGRKDYLSSYEQYF
>14|few|TRBV28|TRBJ1-2
CASSLWKEYYGYTF
>12|NA|TRBV6-1|TRBJ1-2
CASSELTYGYTF
>14|NA|TRBV20-1|TRBJ2-3
CRGLRAGQGDTRYF
>11|few|TRBV21-1|TRBJ1-5
CASSNTHPQHF
>12|NA|TRBV20-1|NA
CSAREPNHEQYF
>15|NA|TRBV19|TRBJ1-6
CGSSTPGRGTSPLHF
>16|NA|TRBV20-1|TRBJ2-1
CSARDSLAGLYNEQFF
>12|NA|TRBV7-2|TRBJ2-3
CASSLAVNTQYF
>13|few|TRBV27|TRBJ1-1
CASSFQGKSEAFF
>12|NA|TRBV27|TRBJ1-1
CASSFKGTEAFF